The present TCR beta chain was sequenced within a study of T-cell reconstitution after alpha-beta-depleted transplantation in children. Only a few counts were recorded for this clonotype. Unique molecular identifiers were built into the TCRbeta library. In TCRdb, the PCR reads were re-called with MiXCR into one record per CDR3 protein. The sample records hundreds of thousands of distinct CDR3 sequences, less than 15% being singletons. Germline CDR1 is SGHAT and CDR2 is FQDESV (reference sequence). With 1 base clipped from V and 5 bases from J, the junction kept 19 bases outside the gene matches. This CDR3 is 20 amino acids long.

This TCR came from a girl aged 2-15 years with congenital amegakaryocytic thrombocytopenia, due to receive a stem cell transplant. The rearrangement uses TRBV11-1 and TRBJ2-2, with 7 bases fitting TRBD1. Sequences were derived from PBMCs, sampled before TCRalphabeta/CD19-depleted stem cell transplant. The CDR3 DNA follows: TGTGCCAGCAGCTTAGGCCTTTACCTAAAGACAGGGATCGGAACCGGGGAGCTGTTTTTT. It is translated as CASSLGLYLKTGIGTGELFF. Together with reference TRBV11-1 and TRBJ2-2, the CDR3 gives the full variable domain: EAEVAQSPRYKITEKSQAVAFWCDPISGHATLYWYRQILGQGPELLVQFQDESVVDDSQLPKDRFSAERLKGVDSTLKIQPAELGDSAMYLCASSLGLYLKTGIGTGELFFGEGSRLTVL.